This passage covers 2 T cell receptor beta chains from one sample sequenced in a study of OX40 agonist ivuxolimab in advanced cancers. Profiled with immunoSEQ multiplex PCR; TCRdb holds only in-frame clones, not every one. This table has more than 60,000 clones, around 84% appearing once. This material consisted of CD4+ or CD8+ T cells sorted from blood, taken in a trial of the OX40 agonist ivuxolimab. Source of these receptors: an adult with an advanced solid tumor such as melanoma, head and neck, liver or kidney cancer.

The J gene is TRBJ2-5, the V gene TRBV5-1, with D possibly being TRBD1 (7 bases). Germline V CDR1 and CDR2: SGHRS, YFSETQ. The CDR3 consists of 16 residues. V dropped 0 bases and J dropped 7 bases, with 19 bases sitting between them. The CDR3 spells CASSLGEEGALGTQYF. Written as DNA, the CDR3 is TGCGCCAGCAGCTTGGGCGAGGAGGGGGCCCTCGGGACCCAGTACTTC.

This clone showed up many times. This sequence joins TRBV7-2 and TRBJ2-7; tentatively, D is TRBD2 (5 bases). The CDR3 covers 14 residues. Germline CDR1 is SGHTA and CDR2 is FQGNSA. V was clipped by 1 base and J by 2 bases, with 9 bases between them. CDR3 coding DNA: TGTGCCAGCAGCTTAGAGGTCGGGGCCTACGAGCAGTACTTC. Translated: CASSLEVGAYEQYF.